A single sample gave rise to the 25 T cell receptor beta chains below, sequenced in a study of T cells in narcolepsy. Libraries were prepared by immunoSEQ multiplex PCR; TCRdb keeps only in-frame clonotypes and omits some of them. The table records tens of thousands of clones, about four fifths of them present only once. The sample taken for sequencing was CD45RA- memory CD4+ T cells from PBMCs. These receptors were collected from a human donor with narcolepsy.

The V and J genes are TRBV10-3 and TRBJ1-1, with D unresolved. The CDR3 totals 14 residues. V lost 7 bases and J lost 0, with 12 bases in between. Germline loops: CDR1 ENHRY, CDR2 SYGVKD. The CDR3 DNA follows: TGTGCCATCACCGAGGACGGGCTGAACACTGAAGCTTTCTTT. Protein sequence: CAITEDGLNTEAFF.

The CDR3 DNA reads TGTGCCAGCAGCCGGACAGACTATGGCTACACCTTC. Amino acids: CASSRTDYGYTF. The chain couples TRBV7-9 to TRBJ1-2; possible D gene TRBD1, 6 bases. Trimming left V 5 bases short and J 3 bases short, with 7 bases between. The CDR3 is 12 residues long. Germline V gene sequence: CDR1 SEHNR, CDR2 FQNEAQ (reference sequence).

This clone was counted only a few times. This chain joins TRBV9 and TRBJ1-4; a weak D match, TRBD1 (6 bases). With 4 bases removed from V and 10 bases from J, the gap between germline ends came to 20 bases. This CDR3 has 15 amino acids. Germline values: CDR1 SGDLS, CDR2 YYNGEE. CDR3 nucleotide sequence: TGTGCCAGCAGCCCCACGGGGGGCGTATCTGGAAAACTGTTTTTT. Encoded protein: CASSPTGGVSGKLFF.

V is TRBV7-9 and J is TRBJ2-2; D gene ambiguous. Germline V gene sequence: CDR1 SEHNR, CDR2 FQNEAQ (reference sequence). V was pared by 3 bases and J by 1 base, with 9 bases between. The CDR3 runs to 15 residues. The CDR3 loop reads CASSLRGQNTGELFF. The CDR3 DNA is TGTGCCAGCAGCTTGAGAGGTCAGAACACCGGGGAGCTGTTTTTT.

This chain uses TRBV6-5 with TRBJ1-2; a weak D match, TRBD1 (6 bases). This CDR3 is built from 12 residues. Trimming stripped 7 bases from V and 6 bases from J, with 12 bases between. The V gene's germline CDR1 is MNHEY and CDR2 SVGAGI. Here the CDR3 reads CASTYSGDGYTF. The DNA for the CDR3 is TGTGCCAGCACCTACTCAGGGGATGGCTACACCTTC.

The V gene is TRBV4-1, the J gene TRBJ2-6, with unresolved D. The V end lost 1 base, the J end lost 2 bases, and 6 bases lay between the germline ends. Germline loops: CDR1 MGHRA, CDR2 YSYEKL. This CDR3 is 15 amino acids long. The DNA for the CDR3 is TGCGCCAGCAGCCAAGTGGTAGCTGGGGCCAACGTCCTGACTTTC. Translating gives CASSQVVAGANVLTF.

This sequence joins TRBV11-3 and TRBJ1-3; no definite D call. CDR1 and CDR2 (germline): SGHNT, YENEEA. The V end was cut by 5 bases, the J end by 2 bases, with 10 bases between. This CDR3 region has 14 residues. CDR3 coding DNA: TGTGCCAGCAGCCCCACAGTCACTGGAAACACCATATATTTT. It encodes CASSPTVTGNTIYF. The full variable domain, completed using reference TRBV11-3 and TRBJ1-3, is EAGVVQSPRYKIIEKKQPVAFWCNPISGHNTLYWYLQNLGQGPELLIRYENEEAVDDSQLPKDRFSAERLKGVDSTLKIQPAELGDSAVYLCASSPTVTGNTIYFGEGSWLTVV.

The DNA for the CDR3 is TGTGCCAGCAGTAATGAGGGGACAGTACAAGAGACCCAGTACTTC. Translating gives CASSNEGTVQETQYF. The genes are TRBV6-1 and TRBJ2-5, with 7 bases aligning to TRBD1. This CDR3 has 15 amino acids. Germline CDR1 and CDR2: MNHNS and SASEGT. The trim removed 5 bases at V and 2 bases at J, leaving 8 bases unmatched.

The rearrangement uses TRBV21-1 and TRBJ1-2; TRBD1, the D gene given by the table, was not confirmed from the DNA. TRBV21-1 is given as a pseudogene. This CDR3 has 19 amino acids. CDR3 nucleotides: TGTGCCAGCAGCCCCTACCGGAGTGGGACAGGGTGGATTTGGTGGGGCTACACCTTC. Its translation: CASSPYRSGTGWIWWGYTF.

The chain combines TRBV18 with TRBJ1-4; D gene ambiguous. The CDR3 runs 13 residues. Germline values: CDR1 KGHSH, CDR2 LQKENI. V was shortened by 5 bases and J by 4 bases, with 8 bases between the two germline ends. CDR3 region: CASSTGNNEKLFF. In DNA, the CDR3 is TGTGCCAGCTCAACGGGGAATAATGAAAAACTGTTTTTT.

V and J are TRBV23-1 and TRBJ2-1; either TRBD1 or TRBD2 may fit D (5 bases each). TRBV23-1 is assigned to the ORF class and has an uncertain function. The V end lost 0 bases, the J end lost 8 bases, and 14 bases lay between the germline ends. The CDR3 runs 15 residues. This chain's CDR3 is CASSQSGTFWDEQFF. For the CDR3, the DNA is TGCGCCAGCAGTCAATCCGGGACCTTCTGGGATGAGCAGTTCTTC.

This chain connects TRBV5-4 to TRBJ1-1; unclear D gene. The CDR3 is made up of 14 amino acids. Per germline, CDR1 SGHNT and CDR2 YYREEE (reference sequence). The V and J ends lost 4 bases and 0 bases respectively, with 10 bases between them. CDR3 in DNA: TGTGCCAGCAGCCCCTGGGCGGTGAACACTGAAGCTTTCTTT. Residues: CASSPWAVNTEAFF.

On this clone: The sample has other DNA sequences that encode this CDR3 too. This chain links TRBV6-5 with TRBJ1-2, with D maybe TRBD1 (5 bases). The CDR3 consists of 13 residues. Trimming cost V 7 bases and J 5 bases, with 14 bases left between them. Germline V gives CDR1 MNHEY, CDR2 SVGAGI. CDR3 DNA: TGTGCCAGCAATCCAACGGGACTGTATGGCTACACCTTC. Translating gives CASNPTGLYGYTF.

The chain couples TRBV19 to TRBJ1-5, with no clear D. Per the germline V gene, CDR1 is LNHDA and CDR2 is SQIVND (reference sequence). Trimming cost V 5 bases and J 4 bases, with 12 bases left between them. The CDR3 totals 14 residues. CDR3 sequence reads: CASSHGQINQPQHF. DNA for the CDR3: TGTGCCAGTAGTCATGGGCAAATTAATCAGCCCCAGCATTTT.

The chain carries TRBV7-2 and TRBJ2-5, with TRBD1 matching over 8 bases. Germline CDR1 SGHTA, CDR2 FQGNSA. The CDR3 spans 18 residues. After removal of 0 bases from V and 2 bases from J, the junction contained 11 bases not matched to a gene. The CDR3 protein is CASSLALFRGPGQETQYF. The CDR3 DNA reads TGTGCCAGCAGCTTAGCGCTCTTCAGGGGGCCAGGGCAAGAGACCCAGTACTTC.

The chain combines TRBV11-2 with TRBJ2-5; TRBD2 is a possible D gene (6 bases). The J call may be mistaken, given a closer DNA end match to TRBJ2-7. This CDR3 is 15 amino acids long. The germline CDR1 and CDR2 sequences are SGHAT and FQNNGV. CDR3 in amino acids: CASSLGLGETYEQYF. CDR3 coding DNA: TGTGCCAGCAGCTTAGGACTAGGTGAGACCTACGAGCAGTACTTC.

This chain connects TRBV27 to TRBJ2-7; D perhaps matches TRBD2 (5 bases). The CDR3 runs to 12 residues. The V end lost 3 bases, the J end lost 6 bases, and 9 bases lay between the germline ends. Germline assignment: CDR1 MNHEY and CDR2 SMNVEV (reference sequence). The CDR3 region is CASSFAAGEQYF. Written as DNA, the CDR3 is TGTGCCAGCAGTTTTGCCGCGGGCGAGCAGTACTTC.

This rearrangement joins TRBV10-1 to TRBJ2-7; 7 bases map to TRBD1. The CDR3 consists of 13 residues. Trimming at V came to 6 bases and at J to 7 bases, leaving 9 bases not matched to a gene. The germline V gene encodes CDR1 WNHNN and CDR2 SYGVQD (reference sequence). The CDR3 sequence: CASRVDRVGEQYF. The CDR3 DNA sequence: TGCGCCAGCAGAGTTGACAGGGTAGGTGAGCAGTACTTC.

Written as DNA, the CDR3 is TGTGCCAGCAGCCAAGTAGCGGGGGGCGAGACCCAGTACTTC. This translates into CASSQVAGGETQYF. V gene TRBV4-2 combines with J gene TRBJ2-5, with 10 positions matching TRBD2. The CDR3 length is 14 residues. Germline V gene data show CDR1 as LGHNA and CDR2 as YNFKEQ. Trimming removed 1 base from V and 5 bases from J; junction bases left unmatched: 1.

The chain combines TRBV5-4 with TRBJ1-2; possibly TRBD1 for D (6 bases). This CDR3 contains 14 residues. From germline, CDR1 is SGHNT and CDR2 YYREEE (reference sequence). Trimming removed 0 bases from V and 8 bases from J, with 14 bases in between. The CDR3 DNA reads as TGTGCCAGCAGCTTGGAGGTAACAGGGTACGGCTACACCTTC. Protein sequence: CASSLEVTGYGYTF.

The chain carries TRBV15 and TRBJ1-2; possibly TRBD1 for D (5 bases). The CDR3 has 14 amino acids. The V and J ends lost 0 bases and 4 bases respectively, with 9 bases between them. Per germline, CDR1 LNHNV and CDR2 YYDKDF (reference sequence). For the CDR3, the DNA is TGTGCCACCAGCAGAGATGTGGGGGTCTATGGCTACACCTTC. Translated: CATSRDVGVYGYTF.

The chain uses TRBV18 and TRBJ2-7, with D possibly TRBD1 on 6 matching bases. CDR1 and CDR2 (germline): KGHSH, LQKENI. Deletions cut 3 bases from V and 7 bases from J, with 13 bases between. CDR3 size: 13 residues. The DNA for the CDR3 is TGTGCCAGCTCACCCCCGACAGGTCAGGAGCAGTACTTC. The encoded protein is CASSPPTGQEQYF. The full variable domain, with the rest looked up from reference TRBV18 and TRBJ2-7, is NAGVMQNPRHLVRRRGQEARLRCSPMKGHSHVYWYRQLPEEGLKFMVYLQKENIIDESGMPKERFSAEFPKEGPSILRIQQVVRGDSAAYFCASSPPTGQEQYFGPGTRLTVT.

The chain employs TRBV5-1 and TRBJ2-5; 7 nucleotides match TRBD1. The CDR3 length is 14 residues. J lost 5 bases, V lost 2 bases, and 6 bases had no gene match. Germline assignment: CDR1 SGHRS and CDR2 YFSETQ. In DNA, the CDR3 is TGCGCCAGCAGCTTAACAGGGGCAGGGGAGACCCAGTACTTC. Its protein product is CASSLTGAGETQYF.

The chain is built from TRBV29-1 and TRBJ2-3; D might be TRBD2 (5 bases). The germline V gene has CDR1 SQVTM and CDR2 ANQGSEA. The CDR3 totals 14 residues. V lost 3 bases, J lost 6 bases, and 16 bases lay in between. The CDR3, as DNA: TGCAGCGTTGAGACGGGATCGGGTGGGGATACGCAGTATTTT. Its protein is CSVETGSGGDTQYF.

The V call is TRBV10-3, the J call TRBJ2-5; 9 bases align to TRBD1. V lost 5 bases and J lost 5; bases outside the gene matches: 6. CDR3 length: 14 amino acids. Per the germline V gene, CDR1 is ENHRY and CDR2 is SYGVKD. The CDR3 loop is CAISPGTGPETQYF. CDR3 DNA sequence: TGTGCCATCAGTCCCGGGACAGGGCCGGAGACCCAGTACTTC.